The text below deals with one TCR beta chain. Its target is not known. These data originate in a study of cytomegalovirus exposure and HLA in healthy donors. The table came from immunoSEQ multiplex PCR; TCRdb's copy has only in-frame clones and leaves some out. The data hold approximately 65,000 clones, with approximately 97% observed a single time. General study results and limits: The study flagged around 160 TCR beta chains as cytomegalovirus-associated. Across donors, most TCRs were seen rarely, yet some public ones were widespread. Later, an analysis found that TCR clusters from the first cohort tended to co-occur in the 90 to 150 validation repertoires.

Source material: PBMCs. The TCR was taken from a man between 18 and 29 years old in good health and CMV-seronegative.

The CDR3 sequence: CASRETGGAINIQYF. For the CDR3, the DNA is TGTGCCAGCAGGGAGACAGGGGGCGCGATAAACATTCAGTACTTC. This chain joins TRBV28 and TRBJ2-4; 10 bases are shared with TRBD1. Per germline, CDR1 MDHEN and CDR2 SYDVKM. Trimming at V came to 6 bases and at J to 6 bases, leaving 8 bases not matched to a gene. The CDR3 has 15 amino acids. Full variable domain (outside the CDR3, taken from reference TRBV28 and TRBJ2-4): DVKVTQSSRYLVKRTGEKVFLECVQDMDHENMFWYRQDPGLGLRLIYFSYDVKMKEKGDIPEGYSVSREKKERFSLILESASTNQTSMYLCASRETGGAINIQYFGAGTRLSVL.